This TCR beta chain was sequenced in a study of cytomegalovirus exposure and HLA in healthy donors. Study outcomes and limitations: Diagnosis of cytomegalovirus status made by the classifier reportedly showed high specificity and sensitivity. Researchers catalogued about 150 TCR beta chains as cytomegalovirus-associated. In vitro checks showed that a few CMV-associated chains really do target CMV antigens.

Concerning this clone itself: Its target is unknown.

This table comes from immunoSEQ multiplex PCR, and its TCRdb copy is limited to in-frame clones, with some not included. Here the sample spans about 300,000 clones, 88% being singletons. Germline V gene lookup returns CDR1 MNHEY and CDR2 SVGAGI. The CDR3 is made up of 14 amino acids. After removal of 4 bases from V and 4 bases from J, the junction contained 3 bases not matched to a gene. An approximately 120-subject validation cohort, separate from the roughly 700-subject first cohort, supplied the donors. Material for sequencing was PBMCs. This chain uses TRBV6-5 with TRBJ2-3, with 9 bases identical to TRBD2. The sequence came from a woman between 18 and 29 years old in good health and CMV-seronegative. This CDR3 reads CASSWLAGSDTQYF. In DNA, the CDR3 is TGTGCCAGCAGTTGGCTAGCGGGATCAGATACGCAGTATTTT.